What follows are 9 T cell receptor beta chains derived from one specimen sequenced in a study of tumor and adjacent non-tumor tissue in lung cancer. The template was RNA from unsorted bulk tissue. TCRbeta libraries were built with three rounds of nested PCR, modified from ARM-PCR. TCRdb itself ran the multiplex PCR reads through MiXCR, one entry per CDR3 protein. Here the sample spans 60,000 to 85,000 distinct CDR3 sequences, about three quarters being singletons. The sample taken for sequencing was lung tumor tissue. These receptors came from a man between 60 and 75 years old with non-small cell lung cancer.

The rearrangement links TRBV19 to TRBJ2-3; D not resolved. The DNA end is a closer match to TRBJ1-5, so the J assignment may be wrong. CDR1 is LNHDA, CDR2 SQIVND, per germline (reference sequence). The CDR3 runs 13 residues. CDR3: CASSPSGVGTQHF. The DNA for the CDR3 is TGTGCCAGTAGTCCCAGCGGTGTAGGTACGCAGCATTTT.

This clonotype was found many times. The CDR3 DNA is TGTGCCAGCAGCACAGGACTAGCGGGAGCCGGGGAGCTGTTTTTT. This sequence encodes CASSTGLAGAGELFF. The V gene is TRBV6-2 or TRBV6-3, the J gene TRBJ2-2, with 13 bases lining up with TRBD2. CDR3 length: 15 residues. The V and J ends lost 6 bases and 6 bases, in that order; junction bases with no gene match: 4. CDR1 is MNHEY and CDR2 is SVGEGT in the germline V gene.

This clonotype was detected ten times or more. The V gene is TRBV6-5, the J gene TRBJ1-1, with TRBD1 matching 7 bases. Germline CDR1 reads MNHEY; CDR2 reads SVGAGI. This CDR3 is built from 14 residues. V trimming: 8 bases; J trimming: 0 bases; junction bases outside the gene matches: 6. The CDR3: CASGTALMNTEAFF. CDR3 nucleotides: TGTGCCAGCGGGACAGCACTGATGAACACTGAAGCTTTCTTT.

The chain has TRBV11-2 and TRBJ2-7; no clear D gene. This CDR3 has 13 amino acids. Germline V gene data show CDR1 as SGHAT and CDR2 as FQNNGV. CDR3 loop: CESSPTPHREQYF. In DNA, the CDR3 is TGTGAAAGCAGTCCCACCCCCCACCGCGAGCAGTACTTC.

This clonotype is deemed large (0.1 to 1%). This chain links TRBV29-1 with TRBJ2-7; D possibly corresponds to TRBD1 (7 bases). This CDR3 is 13 amino acids long. V lost 4 bases to trimming and J lost 0 bases, with 10 bases between them. The germline V gene encodes CDR1 SQVTM and CDR2 ANQGSEA. The CDR3 DNA reads as TGCAGCGTTGTGCGGGACAGCTCCTACGAGCAGTACTTC. This encodes CSVVRDSSYEQYF.

In regard to this clonotype: A junction end diverges from the germline sequence, so it may reflect a read error. The chain links TRBV5-4 to TRBJ2-2; D perhaps matches TRBD2 (5 bases). The CDR3 has 15 residues. In germline, CDR1 is SGHNT, CDR2 YYREEE (reference sequence). Here the CDR3 DNA reads TGTGCCAGCAGCTCCTGGACGGTTAACACCGGGGAGTTGTTTTTT. Translated: CASSSWTVNTGELFF.

This clonotype was detected only a few times. One junction end disagrees with the germline gene, perhaps due to a read error. The rearrangement uses TRBV20-1 and TRBJ2-7; the D gene is possibly TRBD1 (6 bases). Germline CDR1 DFQATT, CDR2 SNEGSKA (reference sequence). The CDR3 is 12 amino acids. The CDR3: CSARDIPDKQYF. The CDR3 DNA reads as TGCAGTGCGAGGGACATACCCGACAAGCAATACTTC.

This clonotype was seen more than once but under ten times. The chain combines TRBV5-1 with TRBJ2-5; D gene uncertain. Germline-derived CDR1 and CDR2 are SGHRS and YFSETQ. V shed 0 bases and J shed 1 base, with 7 bases lying between them. CDR3 size: 14 residues. The CDR3 DNA follows: TGCGCCAGCAGCTTGGTGGTCGGCCAAGAGACCCAGTACTTC. Protein sequence: CASSLVVGQETQYF. Based on the CDR3 plus reference TRBV5-1 and TRBJ2-5, the full variable domain is KAGVTQTPRYLIKTRGQQVTLSCSPISGHRSVSWYQQTPGQGLQFLFEYFSETQRNKGNFPGRFSGRQFSNSRSEMNVSTLELGDSALYLCASSLVVGQETQYFGPGTRLLVL.

This chain links TRBV5-1 with TRBJ2-1; TRBD2 matches at 7 bases. Germline CDR1 and CDR2: SGHRS and YFSETQ. V shed 8 bases, J shed 2 bases, and the junction held 7 bases outside the gene matches. The CDR3 runs to 14 residues. The CDR3 spells CARRASGTYNEQFF. The CDR3 bases are TGCGCCAGGAGGGCTAGCGGTACCTACAATGAGCAGTTCTTC.